These T cell receptor beta chains were read from a single sample in a study of blood T cell repertoires in COVID-19. Clones were sequenced by immunoSEQ multiplex PCR, and TCRdb holds only the in-frame ones, with some missing. The table has roughly 120,000 clones, more than 90% seen once. Material: peripheral blood. The source of these receptors is a man aged 50 to 59 with active COVID-19. CDR3s include the opening cysteine and the closing phenylalanine or tryptophan. D genes are given only for firm matches. Only some rows state a clone size, as once, few, many or a class for expanded clones.

v_gene	d_gene	abundance	j_gene	CDR3nt	CDR3aa
TRBV13	TRBD2	.	TRBJ2-1	TGTGCCAGCAGCTACAATCCCCTAAGACGAGCGGGAGTCCACAATGAGCAGTTCTTC	CASSYNPLRRAGVHNEQFF
TRBV25-1	TRBD1	.	TRBJ2-3	TGTGCCAGCAGTGCCTTACAGGGGTTGAGCACAGATACGCAGTATTTT	CASSALQGLSTDTQYF
TRBV1	.	few	TRBJ2-1	TGCACCAGCAGCCAAGTAACGGGACTAGCGGGAGGACGTGAGCAGTTCTTC	CTSSQVTGLAGGREQFF
TRBV24-1	TRBD2	.	TRBJ2-1	TGTGCCACCAGTGATTACGGCGGGAGACCCGTCAATGAGCAGTTCTTC	CATSDYGGRPVNEQFF
TRBV5-4	TRBD1	.	TRBJ2-1	TGTGCCAGCACCATCGGACAGGGAAACAACAATGAGCAGTTCTTC	CASTIGQGNNNEQFF
TRBV7-9	.	.	TRBJ2-3	TGTGCCAGCAGCTTAAGTGCGGGTCAATCAGATACGCAGTATTTT	CASSLSAGQSDTQYF
TRBV3-1/TRBV3-2	TRBD1	.	TRBJ1-2	TGTGCCAGCAGCCAAGATGACAGGGAAGGGTATGCCGGCTACACCTTC	CASSQDDREGYAGYTF
TRBV9	TRBD1	.	TRBJ2-1	TGTGCCAGCAGCCCGGGACAGGGGGCCGGCAATGAGCAGTTCTTC	CASSPGQGAGNEQFF
TRBV15	TRBD1	.	TRBJ1-2	TGTGCCACCAGCAGAGATTTGACAGGGATCAACTACACCTTC	CATSRDLTGINYTF
TRBV29-1	.	.	TRBJ1-1	TGCAGCGTTGAAGGGGCGAACACTGAAGCTTTCTTT	CSVEGANTEAFF
TRBV3-1/TRBV3-2	.	.	TRBJ2-1	TGTGCCAGCAGCCGAGAGGTGAGCTCCTACAATGAGCAGTTCTTC	CASSREVSSYNEQFF
TRBV19	.	.	TRBJ2-1	TGTGCCAGTAGTATAGGTAGTTACAATGAGCAGTTCTTC	CASSIGSYNEQFF
TRBV9	.	.	TRBJ1-1	TGTGCCAGCAGCGCGGGGGGGGCACTGAACACTGAAGCTTTCTTT	CASSAGGALNTEAFF
TRBV5-8	TRBD2	once	TRBJ2-5	TGTGCCAGCAGCTTGGGAAGCGGGGGCCTACAAGAGACCCAGTACTTC	CASSLGSGGLQETQYF
TRBV2	.	.	TRBJ2-3	TGTGCCAGCAGCGATGAGGAGGCAGATACGCAGTATTTT	CASSDEEADTQYF
TRBV19	TRBD1	few	TRBJ2-3	TGTGCCAGTAGTCGGGGGACAGGGGTATTCGGAGCGGTTATCACAGATACGCAGTATTTT	CASSRGTGVFGAVITDTQYF
TRBV5-5	TRBD1	.	TRBJ2-2	TGTGCCAGCAGCTGGGGGACAGGGACGAACACCGGGGAGCTGTTTTTT	CASSWGTGTNTGELFF
TRBV19	TRBD1	.	TRBJ2-3	TGTGCCAGCGGCGCAGGGGGCTTAAGCACAGATACGCAGTATTTT	CASGAGGLSTDTQYF
TRBV5-4	TRBD1	.	TRBJ2-4	TGTGCCAGCAGCTTGGTGGCAGGGGGTCCTAATCTGGCCAAAAACATTCAGTACTTC	CASSLVAGGPNLAKNIQYF